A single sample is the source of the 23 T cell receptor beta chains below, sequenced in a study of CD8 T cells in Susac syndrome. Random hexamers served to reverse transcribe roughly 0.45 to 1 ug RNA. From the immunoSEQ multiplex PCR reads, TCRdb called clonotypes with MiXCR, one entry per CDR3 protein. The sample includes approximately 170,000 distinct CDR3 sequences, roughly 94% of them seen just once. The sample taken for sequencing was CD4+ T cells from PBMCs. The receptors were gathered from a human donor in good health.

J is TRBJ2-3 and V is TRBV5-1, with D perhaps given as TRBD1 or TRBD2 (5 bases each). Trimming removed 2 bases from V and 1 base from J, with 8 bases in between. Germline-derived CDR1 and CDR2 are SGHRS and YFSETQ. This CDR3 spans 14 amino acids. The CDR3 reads CASSFRGGTDTQYF. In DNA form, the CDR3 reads TGCGCCAGCAGCTTCCGGGGCGGCACAGATACGCAGTATTTT.

The CDR3 nucleotides are TGCAGTTTGGGGCGCCTCCCCACGGATACGCAGTATTTT. It yields the protein CSLGRLPTDTQYF. This chain links TRBV20-1 with TRBJ2-3; weak D call: TRBD1 (5 bases). The CDR3 length is 13 residues. V lost 8 bases and J 6 bases, leaving 18 bases between the germline ends. CDR1 DFQATT and CDR2 SNEGSKA come from the germline V gene (reference sequence).

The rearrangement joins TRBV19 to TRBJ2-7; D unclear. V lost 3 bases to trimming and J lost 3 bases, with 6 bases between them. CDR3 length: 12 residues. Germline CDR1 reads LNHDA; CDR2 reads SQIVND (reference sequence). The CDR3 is CASSISDYEQYF. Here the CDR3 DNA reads TGTGCCAGTAGTATTTCAGACTACGAGCAGTACTTC.

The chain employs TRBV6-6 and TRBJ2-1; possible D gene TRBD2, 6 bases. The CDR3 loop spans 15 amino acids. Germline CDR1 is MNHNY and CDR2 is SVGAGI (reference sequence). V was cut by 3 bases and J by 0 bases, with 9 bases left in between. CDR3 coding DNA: TGTGCCAGCAGTTATCAAGCGGGCTCCTACAATGAGCAGTTCTTC. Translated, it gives CASSYQAGSYNEQFF.

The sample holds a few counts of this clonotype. CDR3 DNA: TGTGCCAGCAGCCAAGGGTCTGGGGGCTATGGCTACACCTTC. It is translated as CASSQGSGGYGYTF. The chain has TRBV3-1 and TRBJ1-2, with a weak D call TRBD1 (5 bases). Trimming stripped 1 base from V and 4 bases from J, with 10 bases between. Germline CDR1 is LGHDT and CDR2 is YNNKEL (reference sequence). The CDR3 extends over 14 amino acids.

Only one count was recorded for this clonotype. The CDR3 DNA follows: TGCGCCAGCAGCATAACAGGGGGGGCCAAAAACATTCAGTACTTC. Protein sequence: CASSITGGAKNIQYF. The chain couples TRBV5-1 to TRBJ2-4, with TRBD1 matching over 8 bases. This CDR3 is built from 15 residues. Germline CDR1 reads SGHRS; CDR2 reads YFSETQ. V shed 4 bases, J shed 1 base, and the junction held 4 bases outside the gene matches.

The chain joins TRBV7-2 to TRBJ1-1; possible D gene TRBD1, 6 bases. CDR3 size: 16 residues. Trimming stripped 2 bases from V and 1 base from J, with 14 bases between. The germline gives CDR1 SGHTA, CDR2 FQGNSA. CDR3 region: CASSLRGGPGNTEAFF. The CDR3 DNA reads TGTGCCAGCAGCTTAAGGGGGGGCCCTGGGAACACTGAAGCTTTCTTT.

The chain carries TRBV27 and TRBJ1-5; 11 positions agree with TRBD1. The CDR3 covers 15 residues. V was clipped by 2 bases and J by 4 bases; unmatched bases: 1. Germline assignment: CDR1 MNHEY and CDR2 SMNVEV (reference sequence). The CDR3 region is CASSLGTGGNQPQHF. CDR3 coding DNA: TGTGCCAGCAGTTTAGGGACAGGGGGAAATCAGCCCCAGCATTTT.

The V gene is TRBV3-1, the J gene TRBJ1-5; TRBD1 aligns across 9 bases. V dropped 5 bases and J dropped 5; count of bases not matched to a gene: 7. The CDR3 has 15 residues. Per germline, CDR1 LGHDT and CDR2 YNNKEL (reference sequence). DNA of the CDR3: TGTGCCAGCAGCACCGGGACAGGGAAGGATCAGCCCCAGCATTTT. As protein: CASSTGTGKDQPQHF.

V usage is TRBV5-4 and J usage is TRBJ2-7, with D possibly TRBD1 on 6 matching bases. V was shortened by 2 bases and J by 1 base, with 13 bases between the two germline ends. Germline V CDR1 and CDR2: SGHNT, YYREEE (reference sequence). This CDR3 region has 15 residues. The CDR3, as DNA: TGTGCCAGCAGCTTCGGACAGTCTTCTTCCTACGAGCAGTACTTC. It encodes CASSFGQSSSYEQYF.

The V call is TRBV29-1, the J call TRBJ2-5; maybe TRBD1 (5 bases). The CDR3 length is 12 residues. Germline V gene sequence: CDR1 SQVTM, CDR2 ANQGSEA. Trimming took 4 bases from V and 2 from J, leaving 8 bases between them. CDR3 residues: CSVAGNQETQYF. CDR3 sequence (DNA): TGCAGCGTTGCAGGGAATCAAGAGACCCAGTACTTC.

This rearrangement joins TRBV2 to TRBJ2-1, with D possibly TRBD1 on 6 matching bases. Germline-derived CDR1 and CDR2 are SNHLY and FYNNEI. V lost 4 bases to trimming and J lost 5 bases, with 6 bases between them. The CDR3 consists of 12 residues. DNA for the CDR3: TGTGCCAGCAGTGGGGACAACAATGAGCAGTTCTTC. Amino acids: CASSGDNNEQFF.

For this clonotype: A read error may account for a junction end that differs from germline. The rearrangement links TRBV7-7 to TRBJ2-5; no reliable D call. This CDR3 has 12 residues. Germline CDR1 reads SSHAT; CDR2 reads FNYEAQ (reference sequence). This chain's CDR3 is CASSLVGETQYF. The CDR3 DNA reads TGTGCTAGCAGCTTAGTGGGGGAGACCCAGTACTTC.

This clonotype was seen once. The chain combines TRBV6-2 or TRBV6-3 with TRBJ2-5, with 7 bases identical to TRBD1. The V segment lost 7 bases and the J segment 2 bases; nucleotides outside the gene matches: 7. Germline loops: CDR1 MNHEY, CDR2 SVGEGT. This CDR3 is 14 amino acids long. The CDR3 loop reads CASNVWDRQETQYF. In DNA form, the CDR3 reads TGTGCCAGCAACGTTTGGGACAGACAAGAGACCCAGTACTTC.

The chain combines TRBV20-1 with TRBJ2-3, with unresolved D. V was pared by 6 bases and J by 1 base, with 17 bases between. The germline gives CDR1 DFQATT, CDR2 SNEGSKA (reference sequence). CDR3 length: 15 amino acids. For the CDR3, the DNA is TGCAGTGCCCCGCCGTGGCGTGTCGGCACAGATACGCAGTATTTT. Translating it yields CSAPPWRVGTDTQYF.

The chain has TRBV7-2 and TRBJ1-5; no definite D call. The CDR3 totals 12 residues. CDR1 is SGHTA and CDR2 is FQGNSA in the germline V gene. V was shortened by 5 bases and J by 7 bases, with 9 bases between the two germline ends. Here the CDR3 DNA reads TGTGCCAGCAGCGGGGTCGGGCAGCCCCAGCATTTT. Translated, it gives CASSGVGQPQHF.

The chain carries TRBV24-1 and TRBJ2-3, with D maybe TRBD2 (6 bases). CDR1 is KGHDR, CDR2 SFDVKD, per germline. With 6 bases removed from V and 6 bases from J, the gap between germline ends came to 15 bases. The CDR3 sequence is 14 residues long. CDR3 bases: TGTGCCACCAGTTCTAGCGTTCAGGCCGATACGCAGTATTTT. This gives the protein CATSSSVQADTQYF.

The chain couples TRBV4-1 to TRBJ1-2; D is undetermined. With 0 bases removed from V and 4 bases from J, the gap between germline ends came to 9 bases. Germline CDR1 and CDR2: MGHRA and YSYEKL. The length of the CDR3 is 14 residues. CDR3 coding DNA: TGCGCCAGCAGCCAAGATGCGGATGGCTATGGCTACACCTTC. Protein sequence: CASSQDADGYGYTF.

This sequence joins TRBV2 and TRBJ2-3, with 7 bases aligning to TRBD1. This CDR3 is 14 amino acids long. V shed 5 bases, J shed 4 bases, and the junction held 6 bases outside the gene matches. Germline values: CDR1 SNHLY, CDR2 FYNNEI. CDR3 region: CASSRQGTADTQYF. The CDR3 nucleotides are TGTGCCAGCAGTCGACAGGGAACAGCAGATACGCAGTATTTT.

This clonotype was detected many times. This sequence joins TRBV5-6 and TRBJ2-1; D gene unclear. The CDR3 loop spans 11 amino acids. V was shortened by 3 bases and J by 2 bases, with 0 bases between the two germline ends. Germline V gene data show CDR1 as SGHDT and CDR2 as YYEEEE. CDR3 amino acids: CASSSYNEQFF. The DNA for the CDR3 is TGTGCCAGCAGCTCCTACAATGAGCAGTTCTTC. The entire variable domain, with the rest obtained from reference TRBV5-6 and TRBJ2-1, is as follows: DAGVTQSPTHLIKTRGQQVTLRCSPKSGHDTVSWYQQALGQGPQFIFQYYEEEERQRGNFPDRFSGHQFPNYSSELNVNALLLGDSALYLCASSSYNEQFFGPGTRLTVL.

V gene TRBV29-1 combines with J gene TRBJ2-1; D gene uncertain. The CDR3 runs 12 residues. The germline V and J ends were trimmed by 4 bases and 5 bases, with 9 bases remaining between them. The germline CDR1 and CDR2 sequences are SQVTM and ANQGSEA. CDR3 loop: CSVGDTHNEQFF. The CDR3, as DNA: TGCAGCGTTGGCGACACTCACAATGAGCAGTTCTTC.

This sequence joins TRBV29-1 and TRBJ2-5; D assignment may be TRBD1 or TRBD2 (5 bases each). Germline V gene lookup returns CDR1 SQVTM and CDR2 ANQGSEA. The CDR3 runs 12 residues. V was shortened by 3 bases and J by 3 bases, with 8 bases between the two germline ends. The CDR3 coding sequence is TGCAGCGTTGACAGGGACGAAGAGACCCAGTACTTC. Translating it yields CSVDRDEETQYF.

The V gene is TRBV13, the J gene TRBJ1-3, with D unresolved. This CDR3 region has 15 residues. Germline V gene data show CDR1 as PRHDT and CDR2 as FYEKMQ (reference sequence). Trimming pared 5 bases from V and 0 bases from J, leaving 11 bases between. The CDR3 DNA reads TGTGCCAGCAGCACGCCACAGAGCTCTGGAAACACCATATATTTT. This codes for CASSTPQSSGNTIYF.